The following is a T cell receptor (beta chain) sequence with its context. Its specificity is not known. This record belongs to a study of lymphopenia after photon versus proton radiotherapy. General study results and limits: In patients who died, overall survival fell as post-nadir TCR diversity dropped more. Only patients who died were analyzed for survival; proton advantage is unproven. Proton therapy kept repertoires fairly stable, unlike photons, which gained effector/memory cells. Post-nadir diversity loss with photons came from oligoclonal expansion, particularly CD8+ Temra cells.

Only in-frame clones appear in the TCRdb table, and some are missing; sequencing was by immunoSEQ multiplex PCR. The table shows 50,000 to 65,000 clones, with around 90% occurring only once. The V end lost 2 bases, the J end lost 1 base, and 6 bases lay between the germline ends. This CDR3 is built from 13 residues. Germline V CDR1 and CDR2: MNHNY, SVGAGI (reference sequence). Sample: peripheral blood, taken from a patient treated with proton-based radiotherapy. The V and J genes are TRBV6-6 and TRBJ2-7, with D uncertain. The TCR comes from a man of 80 years or more with esophageal cancer. For the CDR3, the DNA is TGTGCCAGCAGTTACGACAAATCCTACGAGCAGTACTTC. It codes for CASSYDKSYEQYF.